This entry is about one T cell receptor beta chain. Its specificity is not known. One end of the junction varies from germline; a read error may be responsible. Subjects aged 18 to 65 presented with newly diagnosed hyperthyroidism of less than 2 months' duration. Amplified TCR beta CDR3 regions derived from RNA transcripts. Using the HTBI primer set, a first-round RT-PCR was run on the TCR CDR3. One entry per CDR3 protein results from TCRdb running MiXCR on the multiplex PCR reads. The repertoire holds around 720,000 distinct CDR3 sequences, with roughly 32% as singletons. The CDR3 has 13 amino acids. The germline CDR1 and CDR2 sequences are SEHNR and FQNEAQ (reference sequence). This record belongs to a study of T cells in Graves' hyperthyroidism and ophthalmopathy. Study-level findings and limits: Ophthalmopathy got predicted by the model a median roughly 6.1 months before its onset. Most clonotypes expanded in the thyroid (above 0.001) were also present in blood.

The V and J genes are TRBV7-9 and TRBJ2-5, with D perhaps given as TRBD1 or TRBD2 (5 bases each). This clonotype was obtained from a woman in her 40s with Graves' hyperthyroidism. Material for sequencing was blood. CDR3 protein: CASSPGPAETQYF. CDR3 DNA sequence: TGCGCCAGCAGCCCGGGACCCGCCGAGACCCAGTACTTC.